A selection of T cell receptor beta chains follows, all from one sample in a study of blood T cell repertoires in COVID-19. This table comes from immunoSEQ multiplex PCR, and its TCRdb copy is limited to in-frame clones, with some not included. The top ten hold about 3.2% of the sample, which has 250,000 or so clones, 82% seen once. Material for sequencing was peripheral blood. The receptor set was obtained from a woman between 18 and 29 years old with acute or convalescent COVID-19. Both conserved end residues are part of each CDR3. The D gene is left open where the match is weak. Clone size is given for some rows only: seen once, a few or many times, or a class if the clone is expanded.

CDR3 DNA: TGTGCCAGCAGTTACGGGGACAGGGCAGGCTACACCTTC
CDR3 protein: CASSYGDRAGYTF
clone size: few
J gene: TRBJ1-2
V gene: TRBV6-5
D gene: TRBD1

CDR3 DNA: TGTGCCAGCAGCTTCGTGGGAGACCCGTACAATGAGCAGTTCTTC
CDR3 protein: CASSFVGDPYNEQFF
clone size: -
J gene: TRBJ2-1
V gene: TRBV11-3
D gene: -

CDR3 DNA: TGTGCCAGCAGCCCCGGTACAGATACGCAGTATTTT
CDR3 protein: CASSPGTDTQYF
clone size: -
J gene: TRBJ2-3
V gene: TRBV11-3
D gene: -

CDR3 DNA: TGTGCCAGCAGTTTAGGCGGCAGCTCCTACAATGAGCAGTTCTTC
CDR3 protein: CASSLGGSSYNEQFF
clone size: once
J gene: TRBJ2-1
V gene: TRBV27
D gene: -

CDR3 DNA: TGTGCCAGTAGTGGGCGCTCTAGCGGGACGGGCGAGCAGTACTTC
CDR3 protein: CASSGRSSGTGEQYF
clone size: few
J gene: TRBJ2-7
V gene: TRBV19
D gene: TRBD2

CDR3 DNA: TGTGCCAGCAGCGCGACCCTAATAGGACTAGCGGAACATACAGATACGCAGTATTTT
CDR3 protein: CASSATLIGLAEHTDTQYF
clone size: once
J gene: TRBJ2-3
V gene: TRBV27
D gene: TRBD2

CDR3 DNA: TGTGCCTGGAGTCACCTCGACGGGAGGTCTGTCAATGAGCAGTTCTTC
CDR3 protein: CAWSHLDGRSVNEQFF
clone size: -
J gene: TRBJ2-1
V gene: TRBV30
D gene: TRBD2

CDR3 DNA: TGTGCCAGCAGCGTAGCGGTGGGACTAGCGGGAGGCGGCACCGGGGAGCTGTTTTTT
CDR3 protein: CASSVAVGLAGGGTGELFF
clone size: -
J gene: TRBJ2-2
V gene: TRBV9
D gene: TRBD2

CDR3 DNA: TGCGCCTTACCAGCGGGTTTAACCCTCAGGCGGATTATTGACAATGAGCAGTTCTTC
CDR3 protein: CALPAGLTLRRIIDNEQFF
clone size: -
J gene: TRBJ2-1
V gene: TRBV5-1
D gene: -

CDR3 DNA: TGTGCCAGCAGCTTCCCTAGCGGCCGGCCAGATACGCAGTATTTT
CDR3 protein: CASSFPSGRPDTQYF
clone size: once
J gene: TRBJ2-3
V gene: TRBV7-9
D gene: TRBD2

CDR3 DNA: TGTGCCAGCAGTTACTCGGGCGGGAGTTTCTACGAGCAGTACTTC
CDR3 protein: CASSYSGGSFYEQYF
clone size: -
J gene: TRBJ2-7
V gene: TRBV6-2/TRBV6-3
D gene: TRBD2

CDR3 DNA: TGTGCCAGCGGGTCGGGGTCGAATGAGCAGTTCTTC
CDR3 protein: CASGSGSNEQFF
clone size: -
J gene: TRBJ2-1
V gene: TRBV27
D gene: -

CDR3 DNA: TGTGCCAGCAGCTTGGATCCAATCTCTGGAAACACCATATATTTT
CDR3 protein: CASSLDPISGNTIYF
clone size: few
J gene: TRBJ1-3
V gene: TRBV5-4
D gene: -

CDR3 DNA: TGTGCCAGTAGTTTTTCGGGAGCCTACGAGCAGTACTTC
CDR3 protein: CASSFSGAYEQYF
clone size: -
J gene: TRBJ2-7
V gene: TRBV19
D gene: -

CDR3 DNA: TGTGCCAGCAGCGTAGAACTAGCGGGAGTCGGGGAGCTGTTTTTT
CDR3 protein: CASSVELAGVGELFF
clone size: -
J gene: TRBJ2-2
V gene: TRBV9
D gene: TRBD2

CDR3 DNA: TGTGCCAGCAGCACCAGCGGGAGAGCCTACAATGAGCAGTTCTTC
CDR3 protein: CASSTSGRAYNEQFF
clone size: -
J gene: TRBJ2-1
V gene: TRBV11-3
D gene: TRBD2

CDR3 DNA: TGTGCCAGCAGCACTAGCGGGGCTTACAATGAGCAGTTCTTC
CDR3 protein: CASSTSGAYNEQFF
clone size: -
J gene: TRBJ2-1
V gene: TRBV11-3
D gene: TRBD2

CDR3 DNA: TGTGCCAGCAGCTTAGGACAGGTAGACACCTTC
CDR3 protein: CASSLGQVDTF
clone size: -
J gene: TRBJ1-2
V gene: TRBV7-9
D gene: -

CDR3 DNA: TGTGCCAGCAGCTCAACGGGACAGGTATTATCTGGGGCCAACGTCCTGACTTTC
CDR3 protein: CASSSTGQVLSGANVLTF
clone size: -
J gene: TRBJ2-6
V gene: TRBV7-9
D gene: TRBD1

CDR3 DNA: TGTGCCAGCAGCAAAGGCCCCCTAGCGGGCAAACACACCGGGGAGCTGTTTTTT
CDR3 protein: CASSKGPLAGKHTGELFF
clone size: -
J gene: TRBJ2-2
V gene: TRBV21-1
D gene: -

CDR3 DNA: TGTGCCTGGAGTCCGAAAGCAGGGGTTGGGTATGGCTACACCTTC
CDR3 protein: CAWSPKAGVGYGYTF
clone size: -
J gene: TRBJ1-2
V gene: TRBV30
D gene: -

CDR3 DNA: TGCGCCAGCAGCCCTCAGTACTCTGGAAACACCATATATTTT
CDR3 protein: CASSPQYSGNTIYF
clone size: -
J gene: TRBJ1-3
V gene: TRBV5-1
D gene: -

CDR3 DNA: TGCAGTGCTTATCGGGGGAAGACCCAGTACTTC
CDR3 protein: CSAYRGKTQYF
clone size: few
J gene: TRBJ2-5
V gene: TRBV20-1
D gene: -

CDR3 DNA: TGTGCCAGCTCGGAGGTCATTCTACAAGAGACCCAGTACTTC
CDR3 protein: CASSEVILQETQYF
clone size: once
J gene: TRBJ2-5
V gene: TRBV18
D gene: -

CDR3 DNA: TGTGCCAGCAGTGACCGTGCGGTGGGAGGCACTGAAGCTTTCTTT
CDR3 protein: CASSDRAVGGTEAFF
clone size: -
J gene: TRBJ1-1
V gene: TRBV25-1
D gene: -